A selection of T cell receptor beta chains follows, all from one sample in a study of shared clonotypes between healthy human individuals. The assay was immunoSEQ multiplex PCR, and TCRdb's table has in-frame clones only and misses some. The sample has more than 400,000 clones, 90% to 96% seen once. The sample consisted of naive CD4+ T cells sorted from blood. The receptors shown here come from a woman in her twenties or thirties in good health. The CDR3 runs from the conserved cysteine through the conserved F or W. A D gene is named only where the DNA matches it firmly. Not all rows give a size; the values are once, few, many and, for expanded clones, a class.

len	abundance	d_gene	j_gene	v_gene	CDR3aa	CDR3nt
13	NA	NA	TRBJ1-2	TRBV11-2	CASSLGGEGGYTF	TGTGCCAGCAGCTTAGGCGGTGAGGGCGGCTACACCTTC
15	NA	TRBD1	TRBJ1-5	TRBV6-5	CASSYQGAGNQPQHF	TGTGCCAGCAGTTACCAGGGGGCCGGCAATCAGCCCCAGCATTTT
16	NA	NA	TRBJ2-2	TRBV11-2	CASSLDRAQNTGELFF	TGTGCCAGCAGCTTAGACAGGGCCCAAAACACCGGGGAGCTGTTTTTT
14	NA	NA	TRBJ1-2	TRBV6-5	CASSYSRGSYGYTF	TGTGCCAGCAGTTACTCGAGGGGGAGCTATGGCTACACCTTC
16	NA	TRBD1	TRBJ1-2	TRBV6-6	CASSYSTGVAHYGYTF	TGTGCCAGCAGTTACTCGACAGGGGTGGCACACTATGGCTACACCTTC
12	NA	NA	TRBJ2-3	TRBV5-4	CASSFDQRTQYF	TGTGCCAGCAGCTTTGATCAACGAACGCAGTATTTT
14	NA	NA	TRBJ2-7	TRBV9	CASSSRTETYEQYF	TGTGCCAGCAGCTCGAGGACTGAAACCTACGAGCAGTACTTC
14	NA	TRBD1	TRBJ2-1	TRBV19	CASSRRDRGNEQFF	TGTGCCAGTAGCCGTAGGGACAGGGGCAATGAGCAGTTCTTC
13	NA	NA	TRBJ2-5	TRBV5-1	CASSMDLLETQYF	TGCGCCAGCAGCATGGATCTCCTAGAGACCCAGTACTTC
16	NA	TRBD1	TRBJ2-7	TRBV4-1	CASSQVPGQGGYEQYF	TGCGCCAGCAGCCAAGTTCCGGGACAGGGGGGGTACGAGCAGTACTTC
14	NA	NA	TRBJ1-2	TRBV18	CASSPRESPYGYTF	TGTGCCAGCTCTCCAAGGGAGTCCCCCTATGGCTACACCTTC
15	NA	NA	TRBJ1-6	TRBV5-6	CASSKDHSGNSPLHF	TGTGCCAGCAGCAAGGACCACAGTGGTAATTCACCCCTCCACTTT
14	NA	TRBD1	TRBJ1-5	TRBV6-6	CASSSDRAEQPQHF	TGTGCCAGCAGCTCGGACAGGGCAGAGCAGCCCCAGCATTTT
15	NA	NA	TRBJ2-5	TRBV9	CASSAMGTEGETQYF	TGTGCCAGCAGCGCCATGGGGACGGAGGGGGAGACCCAGTACTTC
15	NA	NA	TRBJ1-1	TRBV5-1	CASSPVGGVRTEAFF	TGCGCCAGCAGCCCGGTCGGGGGAGTACGAACTGAAGCTTTCTTT
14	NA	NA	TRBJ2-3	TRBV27	CASRDGIYTDTQYF	TGTGCCAGCAGGGACGGAATTTACACAGATACGCAGTATTTT
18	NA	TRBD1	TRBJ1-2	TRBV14	CASSQVGTGAIIPHGYTF	TGTGCCAGCAGCCAAGTCGGGACAGGGGCCATCATTCCCCATGGCTACACCTTC
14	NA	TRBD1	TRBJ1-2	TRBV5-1	CASSRQGADYGYTF	TGCGCCAGCAGTCGTCAGGGGGCTGACTATGGCTACACCTTC
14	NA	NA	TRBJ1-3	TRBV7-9	CASSLTGTGNTIYF	TGTGCCAGCAGCTTAACAGGGACTGGAAACACCATATATTTT
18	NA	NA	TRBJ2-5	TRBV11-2	CASRIGPGTRGEWETQYF	TGTGCCAGCAGGATAGGGCCTGGAACTAGAGGGGAGTGGGAGACCCAGTACTTC
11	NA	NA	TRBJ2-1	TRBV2	CASRDYNEQFF	TGTGCCAGCAGGGATTACAATGAGCAGTTCTTC
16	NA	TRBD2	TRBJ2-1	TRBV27	CASSSTGTSGYNEQFF	TGTGCCAGCAGTTCCACCGGGACTAGTGGGTACAATGAGCAGTTCTTC
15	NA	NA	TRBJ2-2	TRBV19	CATLGRGKDTGELFF	TGTGCCACCTTAGGACGTGGGAAGGACACCGGGGAGCTGTTTTTT
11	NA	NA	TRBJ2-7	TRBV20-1	CSARTGYEQYF	TGCAGTGCAAGGACGGGATACGAGCAGTACTTC
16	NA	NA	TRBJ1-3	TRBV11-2	CASTPGAGNSGNTIYF	TGTGCCAGCACCCCGGGGGCAGGCAACTCTGGAAACACCATATATTTT
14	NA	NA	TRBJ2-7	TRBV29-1	CSVATSRGSFEQYF	TGCAGCGTTGCGACCTCCCGGGGCAGCTTCGAGCAGTACTTC
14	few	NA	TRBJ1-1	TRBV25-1	CASSAHEGHTEAFF	TGTGCCAGCAGTGCCCACGAAGGTCACACTGAAGCTTTCTTT
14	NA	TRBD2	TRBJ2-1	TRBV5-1	CASSFSGTGFEQFF	TGCGCCAGCAGCTTTAGCGGGACCGGCTTTGAGCAGTTCTTC
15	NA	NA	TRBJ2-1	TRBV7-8	CASSGRTLDYNEQFF	TGTGCCAGCAGCGGCCGGACATTGGACTACAATGAGCAGTTCTTC